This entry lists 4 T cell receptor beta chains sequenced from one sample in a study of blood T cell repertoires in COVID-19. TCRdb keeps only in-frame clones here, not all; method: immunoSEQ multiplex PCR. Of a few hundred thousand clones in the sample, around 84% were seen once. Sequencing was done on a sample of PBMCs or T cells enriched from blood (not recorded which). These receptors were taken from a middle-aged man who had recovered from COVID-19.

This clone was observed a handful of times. DNA of the CDR3: TGTGCCAGCAATCTCGGACAGGGCTATGAAAAACTGTTTTTT. Translated, it gives CASNLGQGYEKLFF. The rearrangement links TRBV28 to TRBJ1-4; 8 bases map to TRBD1. The V and J ends lost 7 bases and 6 bases, in that order; junction bases with no gene match: 7. Germline CDR1 reads MDHEN; CDR2 reads SYDVKM. There are 14 residues in the CDR3.

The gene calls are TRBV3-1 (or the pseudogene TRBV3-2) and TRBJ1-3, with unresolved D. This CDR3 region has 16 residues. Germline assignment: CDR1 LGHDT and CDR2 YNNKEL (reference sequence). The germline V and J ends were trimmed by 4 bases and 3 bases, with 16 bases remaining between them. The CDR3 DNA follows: TGTGCCAGCAGCCCGCACGCGGTAGGACTTGGAAACACCATATATTTT. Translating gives CASSPHAVGLGNTIYF.

CDR3 bases: TGTGCCAGCAGTTACAACCGGGACAGCGCAGTTCCCCTCCACTTT. It translates to CASSYNRDSAVPLHF. The V call is TRBV6-5, the J call TRBJ1-6; 7 bases align to TRBD1. The length of the CDR3 is 15 residues. The trim removed 2 bases at V and 13 bases at J, leaving 11 bases unmatched. Germline CDR1 reads MNHEY; CDR2 reads SVGAGI.

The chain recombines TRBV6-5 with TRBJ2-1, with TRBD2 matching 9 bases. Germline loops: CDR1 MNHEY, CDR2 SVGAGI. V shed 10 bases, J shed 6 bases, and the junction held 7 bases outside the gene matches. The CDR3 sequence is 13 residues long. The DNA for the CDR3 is TGTGCCACTGATAGCGGGAGATCCAATGAGCAGTTCTTC. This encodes CATDSGRSNEQFF.